What follows describes a single T cell receptor (beta chain). This entry belongs to a study of technical replicates of blood from a handful of donors. Libraries were prepared by immunoSEQ multiplex PCR; TCRdb keeps only in-frame clonotypes and omits some of them. The data contain 68,000 or so clones, nearly 98% of them singletons. The CDR3 contains 14 residues. From germline, CDR1 is SGHNT and CDR2 YYREEE (reference sequence). V was shortened by 3 bases and J by 2 bases, with 11 bases between the two germline ends. Sequenced sample: T cells isolated from PBMCs. The chain joins TRBV5-4 to TRBJ1-2; possible D gene TRBD1, 6 bases. This TCR derives from a human donor in good health. The CDR3 is CASSYGQTNYGYTF. The DNA of the CDR3 is TGTGCCAGCAGCTATGGACAGACGAACTATGGCTACACCTTC.